The 27 T cell receptor beta chains presented below share a single source sample, sequenced in a study of shared clonotypes between healthy human individuals. The assay was immunoSEQ multiplex PCR, and TCRdb's table has in-frame clones only and misses some. This table holds 1.5 million to 2.5 million clones, about 94% found once. CD45RO negativity and positive selection for CCR7 defined naive CD8 cells, a population that excluded terminally differentiated effector memory CD45RA+ cells. The sample consisted of naive CD8+ T cells sorted from blood. These TCRs come from a man in his late teens or twenties in good health.

The genes are TRBV29-1 and TRBJ1-2; D may be TRBD1 (5 bases). The germline V and J ends were trimmed by 1 base and 1 base, with 13 bases remaining between them. Germline assignment: CDR1 SQVTM and CDR2 ANQGSEA. CDR3 length equals 15 residues. CDR3 loop: CSVEGGDLYNYGYTF. Here the CDR3 DNA reads TGCAGCGTTGAAGGGGGGGACCTGTATAACTATGGCTACACCTTC. Drawing the rest from reference TRBV29-1 and TRBJ1-2, the complete variable domain is SAVISQKPSRDICQRGTSLTIQCQVDSQVTMMFWYRQQPGQSLTLIATANQGSEATYESGFVIDKFPISRPNLTFSTLTVSNMSPEDSSIYLCSVEGGDLYNYGYTFGSGTRLTVV.

V is TRBV4-1 and J is TRBJ2-7, with D perhaps TRBD1 (6 bases). The germline CDR1 and CDR2 sequences are MGHRA and YSYEKL. Trimming pared 4 bases from V and 5 bases from J, leaving 27 bases between. The CDR3 loop spans 18 amino acids. CDR3 in DNA: TGCGCCAGCAGCCGAAATCCGGGACCAGGGGATTTGGCTGACGAGCAGTACTTC. Translating it yields CASSRNPGPGDLADEQYF.

V usage is TRBV9 and J usage is TRBJ2-7; no clear D. The CDR3 consists of 16 residues. Deletions cut 3 bases from V and 0 bases from J, with 16 bases between. CDR1 SGDLS and CDR2 YYNGEE come from the germline V gene. CDR3 sequence: CASSGPFGSDSYEQYF. CDR3 nucleotides: TGTGCCAGCAGCGGCCCGTTTGGGTCCGACTCCTACGAGCAGTACTTC.

The chain uses TRBV2 and TRBJ2-7; D perhaps matches TRBD2 (5 bases). The V gene's germline CDR1 is SNHLY and CDR2 FYNNEI. Trimming cost V 10 bases and J 2 bases, with 18 bases left between them. The CDR3 contains 14 residues. In DNA form, the CDR3 reads TGTGCCAATAGCGTTCCCTCGGCTCCCTACGAGCAGTACTTC. Residues: CANSVPSAPYEQYF.

This sequence joins TRBV4-1 and TRBJ2-7; D gene ambiguous. This CDR3 comprises 15 residues. The germline V gene has CDR1 MGHRA and CDR2 YSYEKL. V was shortened by 4 bases and J by 3 bases, with 16 bases between the two germline ends. The CDR3 protein is CASSPSTTTLYEQYF. In DNA, the CDR3 is TGCGCCAGCAGCCCCTCGACCACTACTCTCTACGAGCAGTACTTC.

This chain uses TRBV6-5 with TRBJ2-2; unclear D gene. Trimming pared 7 bases from V and 0 bases from J, leaving 9 bases between. The CDR3 is 14 residues long. Germline V gene data show CDR1 as MNHEY and CDR2 as SVGAGI. The CDR3 region is CASTPDSNTGELFF. CDR3 sequence (DNA): TGTGCCAGCACCCCCGACTCGAACACCGGGGAGCTGTTTTTT.

Turning to this clone: The DNA is left out, because the CDR3 cannot be placed on it with certainty; the CDR3 is given as TCRdb lists it. The chain links TRBV21-1 to TRBJ2-5; the D call of TRBD1 is as the table states it, not checked on the DNA. TRBV21-1 is termed a pseudogene. The CDR3 spans 18 amino acids, including both terminal residues. This CDR3 is CASSNFGQGARCGETQYF.

CDR3 loop: CASSGLAGMPNTGELFF. The CDR3 nucleotides are TGTGCCAGCAGTGGACTAGCGGGGATGCCGAACACCGGGGAGCTGTTTTTT. The V call is TRBV6-1, the J call TRBJ2-2; the match to TRBD2 covers 11 bases. Germline V gene lookup returns CDR1 MNHNS and CDR2 SASEGT. This CDR3 is built from 17 residues. V dropped 4 bases and J dropped 0; count of bases not matched to a gene: 4.

The CDR3 DNA follows: TGTGCCTGGTCCCAATACTCCAATCAGCCCCAGCATTTT. This translates into CAWSQYSNQPQHF. The J gene is TRBJ1-5, the V gene TRBV30; unclear D gene. The germline CDR1 and CDR2 sequences are GTSNPN and SVGIG (reference sequence). Trimming shortened V by 5 bases and J by 3 bases, and 11 bases separated the two germline ends. The CDR3 is 13 residues long. Combining the CDR3 with reference TRBV30 and TRBJ1-5 gives the whole variable domain SQTIHQWPATLVQPVGSPLSLECTVEGTSNPNLYWYRQAAGRGLQLLFYSVGIGQISSEVPQNLSASRPQDRQFILSSKKLLLSDSGFYLCAWSQYSNQPQHFGDGTRLSIL.

The DNA of the CDR3 is TGTGCCTGGAGCCACGAGGACAGGGGAAATGAGCAGTTCTTC. This encodes CAWSHEDRGNEQFF. The chain is built from TRBV30 and TRBJ2-1; 9 nucleotides agree with TRBD1. This CDR3 is 14 amino acids long. Germline V gene sequence: CDR1 GTSNPN, CDR2 SVGIG (reference sequence). V dropped 3 bases and J dropped 7; count of bases not matched to a gene: 7.

The chain has TRBV7-9 and TRBJ2-7, with TRBD2 matching over 12 bases. CDR1 SEHNR and CDR2 FQNEAQ come from the germline V gene (reference sequence). J was trimmed by 5 bases and V by 2 bases; bases with no gene match: 4. This CDR3 region has 15 residues. CDR3 DNA sequence: TGTGCCAGCAGCTTACTAGCGGGAGGGAGCCACGAGCAGTACTTC. Protein product: CASSLLAGGSHEQYF.

The genes are TRBV4-3 and TRBJ2-1; TRBD2 aligns across 11 bases. V shed 0 bases, J shed 6 bases, and the junction held 7 bases outside the gene matches. This CDR3 has 17 residues. Germline-derived CDR1 and CDR2 are LGHNA and YSLEER. CDR3 sequence (DNA): TGCGCCAGCAGCCAAGATGAGGGGACTAGCGGAGCCAATGAGCAGTTCTTC. It codes for CASSQDEGTSGANEQFF.

This CDR3 reads CASRDGTGSYEQYF. For the CDR3, the DNA is TGTGCCAGCAGGGATGGGACAGGGAGTTACGAGCAGTACTTC. J is TRBJ2-7 and V is TRBV5-6, with 9 bases fitting TRBD1. The CDR3 is 14 residues long. With 5 bases clipped from V and 4 bases from J, the junction kept 7 bases outside the gene matches. From germline, CDR1 is SGHDT and CDR2 YYEEEE.

V usage is TRBV7-9 and J usage is TRBJ2-7; D assignment may be TRBD1 or TRBD2 (6 bases each). The CDR3 covers 16 residues. Germline V gene lookup returns CDR1 SEHNR and CDR2 FQNEAQ (reference sequence). The ends were cut back, 5 bases at V and 3 bases at J, with 20 bases in the middle. CDR3 region: CASSHPGVQGVYEQYF. In DNA, the CDR3 is TGTGCCAGCAGCCACCCGGGGGTACAGGGAGTCTACGAGCAGTACTTC. The entire variable domain, with the rest obtained from reference TRBV7-9 and TRBJ2-7, is as follows: DTGVSQNPRHKITKRGQNVTFRCDPISEHNRLYWYRQTLGQGPEFLTYFQNEAQLEKSRLLSDRFSAERPKGSFSTLEIQRTEQGDSAMYLCASSHPGVQGVYEQYFGPGTRLTVT.

The genes are TRBV19 and TRBJ2-5, with 10 bases that match TRBD2. V gave up 4 bases and J gave up 5 bases; unmatched junction bases: 10. The CDR3 loop spans 16 amino acids. CDR1 is LNHDA, CDR2 SQIVND, per germline (reference sequence). Here the CDR3 DNA reads TGTGCCAGTAGTACCGAGCTAGCGGGAGTAGGGGAGACCCAGTACTTC. It encodes CASSTELAGVGETQYF.

The gene calls are TRBV19 and TRBJ2-7; 7 bases agree with TRBD1. Germline values: CDR1 LNHDA, CDR2 SQIVND (reference sequence). The CDR3 has 13 residues. J gave up 7 bases and V 7 bases, and 10 bases lay outside the gene matches. The CDR3 protein is CASTPTGVGEQYF. CDR3 bases: TGTGCCAGTACCCCCACAGGGGTGGGGGAGCAGTACTTC. The full variable domain, completed using reference TRBV19 and TRBJ2-7, is DGGITQSPKYLFRKEGQNVTLSCEQNLNHDAMYWYRQDPGQGLRLIYYSQIVNDFQKGDIAEGYSVSREKKESFPLTVTSAQKNPTAFYLCASTPTGVGEQYFGPGTRLTVT.

The chain is built from TRBV28 and TRBJ2-5; tentative D call: TRBD1 (6 bases). The CDR3 loop spans 13 amino acids. Germline CDR1 and CDR2: MDHEN and SYDVKM. V was clipped by 8 bases and J by 2 bases, with 12 bases between them. CDR3 sequence: CASGGQLQETQYF. DNA of the CDR3: TGTGCCAGCGGCGGACAGCTACAAGAGACCCAGTACTTC. The full variable domain, its missing parts supplied by reference TRBV28 and TRBJ2-5, is DVKVTQSSRYLVKRTGEKVFLECVQDMDHENMFWYRQDPGLGLRLIYFSYDVKMKEKGDIPEGYSVSREKKERFSLILESASTNQTSMYLCASGGQLQETQYFGPGTRLLVL.

The gene calls are TRBV2 and TRBJ1-6, with no clear D. CDR1 is SNHLY, CDR2 FYNNEI, per germline. This CDR3 has 13 amino acids. Trimming left V 2 bases short and J 10 bases short, with 9 bases between. In nucleotides, the CDR3 is TGTGCCAGCAGTGAAAGTCCAGGCTCACCCCTCCACTTT. Its translation: CASSESPGSPLHF.

V gene TRBV19 combines with J gene TRBJ1-1; D may be TRBD1 (6 bases). From germline, CDR1 is LNHDA and CDR2 SQIVND (reference sequence). Trimming stripped 7 bases from V and 6 bases from J, with 18 bases between. This CDR3 spans 14 amino acids. CDR3 in amino acids: CASTAARGGPEAFF. The CDR3 DNA is TGTGCCAGTACCGCCGCCCGAGGGGGACCTGAAGCTTTCTTT.

This clone is a singleton in its sample. The chain joins TRBV5-6 to TRBJ1-4; a weak D match, TRBD1 (5 bases). Trimming pared 0 bases from V and 4 bases from J, leaving 10 bases between. The germline V gene has CDR1 SGHDT and CDR2 YYEEEE. This CDR3 has 15 amino acids. CDR3 protein: CASSLAQENNEKLFF. The DNA for the CDR3 is TGTGCCAGCAGCTTGGCACAGGAAAATAATGAAAAACTGTTTTTT.

The chain recombines TRBV5-4 with TRBJ2-2; 12 bases map to TRBD2. The length of the CDR3 is 18 residues. Germline values: CDR1 SGHNT, CDR2 YYREEE (reference sequence). V lost 0 bases and J lost 1; bases outside the gene matches: 4. In nucleotides, the CDR3 is TGTGCCAGCAGCTTGGCAGGACTAGCGGGATTGAACACCGGGGAGCTGTTTTTT. Its protein is CASSLAGLAGLNTGELFF. Full variable domain (missing parts from reference TRBV5-4 and TRBJ2-2): ETGVTQSPTHLIKTRGQQVTLRCSSQSGHNTVSWYQQALGQGPQFIFQYYREEENGRGNFPPRFSGLQFPNYSSELNVNALELDDSALYLCASSLAGLAGLNTGELFFGEGSRLTVL.

This clone was picked up one time. The gene calls are TRBV6-1 and TRBJ2-7; 8 bases fit TRBD2. The CDR3 spans 14 residues. With V trimmed by 4 bases and J by 2 bases, 4 bases remained unmatched. Germline CDR1 MNHNS, CDR2 SASEGT. CDR3 sequence: CASSGTSSTYEQYF. CDR3 DNA: TGTGCCAGCAGTGGGACTAGCAGTACCTACGAGCAGTACTTC.

J is TRBJ2-3 and V is TRBV4-1, with no clear D. V gave up 4 bases and J gave up 2 bases, with 13 bases separating them. CDR1 and CDR2 (germline): MGHRA, YSYEKL. The CDR3 loop spans 15 amino acids. Here the CDR3 DNA reads TGCGCCAGCAGCCTAGAGCCTATAATCACAGATACGCAGTATTTT. Its protein is CASSLEPIITDTQYF.

This clone has only one observation. The sample has other DNA sequences that encode this CDR3 too. V is TRBV19 and J is TRBJ2-7; D is unclear. Germline V gene lookup returns CDR1 LNHDA and CDR2 SQIVND (reference sequence). Deletions cut 8 bases from V and 4 bases from J, with 18 bases between. CDR3 length: 14 amino acids. DNA of the CDR3: TGTGCCAGTTCGAGCACGACTGGAAGTTACGAGCAGTACTTC. As protein: CASSSTTGSYEQYF. Using reference TRBV19 and TRBJ2-7 for the parts outside the CDR3, the full variable domain is DGGITQSPKYLFRKEGQNVTLSCEQNLNHDAMYWYRQDPGQGLRLIYYSQIVNDFQKGDIAEGYSVSREKKESFPLTVTSAQKNPTAFYLCASSSTTGSYEQYFGPGTRLTVT.

As regards this clone: Other DNA sequences within the sample encode an identical CDR3. The CDR3 DNA reads as TGTGCCAGTAGTATAGATCGAGAAGGGGAAGAGACCCAGTACTTC. Its protein is CASSIDREGEETQYF. This chain joins TRBV19 and TRBJ2-5; D perhaps matches TRBD1 (5 bases). With 0 bases removed from V and 3 bases from J, the gap between germline ends came to 11 bases. CDR3 size: 15 residues. Per germline, CDR1 LNHDA and CDR2 SQIVND (reference sequence). The complete variable domain, with remaining parts taken from reference TRBV19 and TRBJ2-5, reads DGGITQSPKYLFRKEGQNVTLSCEQNLNHDAMYWYRQDPGQGLRLIYYSQIVNDFQKGDIAEGYSVSREKKESFPLTVTSAQKNPTAFYLCASSIDREGEETQYFGPGTRLLVL.

V gene TRBV13 combines with J gene TRBJ2-1; 8 bases are a match to TRBD1. CDR3 length equals 16 residues. Germline CDR1 and CDR2: PRHDT and FYEKMQ (reference sequence). Germline trimming cut 4 bases from V and 3 bases from J; bases unmatched to any gene: 8. The CDR3 protein is CASSSSGTGYYNEQFF. The CDR3 DNA sequence: TGTGCCAGCAGCTCATCCGGGACAGGATACTACAATGAGCAGTTCTTC.

Concerning this clone itself: Other DNA sequences in the same sample also yield this CDR3. The J gene is TRBJ1-1, the V gene TRBV30; no clear D. Trimming cost V 2 bases and J 4 bases, with 8 bases left between them. Germline CDR1 reads GTSNPN; CDR2 reads SVGIG (reference sequence). The CDR3 is made up of 12 amino acids. The chain's CDR3 is CAWSRVGTEAFF. CDR3 sequence (DNA): TGTGCCTGGAGTCGGGTGGGCACTGAAGCTTTCTTT.